This T cell receptor (beta chain) was observed in a study of T-cell memory formation after mild COVID-19. Across the whole study: TCR clusters were largely donor specific.

This clonotype was recorded a few times. TCRdb re-derived calls from the 5' RACE reads in MiXCR, one entry per CDR3 protein. The sample records fewer than 400,000 distinct CDR3 sequences, 15% to 20% being singletons. The length of the CDR3 is 15 residues. Germline values: CDR1 LGHNA, CDR2 YNFKEQ. The V end was cut by 4 bases, the J end by 0 bases, with 12 bases between. The TCR originated in a man aged 18-30 years who had mild COVID-19 (a few samples of this study predate the infection). Cell type and time point are not known. V usage is TRBV4-2 and J usage is TRBJ2-5; a possible D gene is TRBD2 (6 bases). Sequenced sample: PBMCs or a T cell subset sorted from them (not recorded which). CDR3 in DNA: TGTGCCAGCAGCCCCCTGGAGGGGAACCAAGAGACCCAGTACTTC. Protein sequence: CASSPLEGNQETQYF.